A single sample gave rise to the 10 T cell receptor beta chains below, sequenced in a study of T-cell memory formation after mild COVID-19. TCRdb re-analysed the 5' RACE reads in MiXCR, keeping a single row per CDR3 protein. The sample lists almost 350,000 distinct CDR3 sequences; 20% to 25% were seen once. Material: PBMCs or a T cell subset sorted from them (not recorded which). The source is a man between 18 and 29 years old who had mild COVID-19 (a few samples of this study predate the infection). Cell type and time point are not known.

The rearrangement joins TRBV7-3 to TRBJ2-6; 10 nucleotides agree with TRBD1. This CDR3 is built from 18 residues. CDR1 SGHTA and CDR2 FQGTGA come from the germline V gene. V was pared by 4 bases and J by 0 bases, with 6 bases of the junction left unmatched. CDR3 coding DNA: TGTGCCAGCAGCTCCCGGACAGGGGGATCCTCTGGGGCCAACGTCCTGACTTTC. Translation: CASSSRTGGSSGANVLTF.

This chain uses TRBV7-3 with TRBJ1-1; D is unclear. There are 13 residues in the CDR3. V shed 5 bases and J shed 0 bases, with 7 bases lying between them. The germline CDR1 and CDR2 sequences are SGHTA and FQGTGA. CDR3 region: CASSAGLNTEAFF. The CDR3 DNA follows: TGTGCCAGCAGCGCCGGCCTGAACACTGAAGCTTTCTTT.

V is TRBV5-1 and J is TRBJ2-3; no definite D call. V shed 0 bases and J shed 4 bases, with 6 bases lying between them. The CDR3 covers 13 residues. CDR1 SGHRS and CDR2 YFSETQ come from the germline V gene. CDR3 nucleotide sequence: TGCGCCAGCAGCTTGGCCGCACCAGATACGCAGTATTTT. Protein product: CASSLAAPDTQYF.

This clonotype turned up a few times. The rearrangement uses TRBV7-9 and TRBJ1-2; 8 nucleotides line up with TRBD1. Germline lookup yields CDR1 SEHNR and CDR2 FQNEAQ (reference sequence). The CDR3 length is 18 residues. The V and J ends lost 4 bases and 5 bases, in that order; junction bases with no gene match: 18. This chain's CDR3 is CASSSTRDRNMGGYGYTF. CDR3 in DNA: TGTGCCAGCAGCTCAACCCGGGACAGGAACATGGGAGGATATGGCTACACCTTC.

This clonotype was counted between two and nine times. The V and J genes are TRBV18 and TRBJ1-2, with 8 bases matching TRBD1. This CDR3 comprises 14 residues. J was trimmed by 7 bases and V by 4 bases; bases with no gene match: 8. CDR1 and CDR2 from the germline V gene are KGHSH and LQKENI. The CDR3: CASSHLDREPGYTF. The CDR3 nucleotides read TGTGCCAGCTCACACCTGGACAGGGAACCTGGCTACACCTTC. The whole variable domain, remainder taken from reference TRBV18 and TRBJ1-2, is NAGVMQNPRHLVRRRGQEARLRCSPMKGHSHVYWYRQLPEEGLKFMVYLQKENIIDESGMPKERFSAEFPKEGPSILRIQQVVRGDSAAYFCASSHLDREPGYTFGSGTRLTVV.

In this sample, this clonotype turned up a few times. The gene calls are TRBV6-6 and TRBJ2-3, with D possibly matching TRBD2 (5 bases). This CDR3 region has 11 residues. V was shortened by 6 bases and J by 10 bases, with 11 bases between the two germline ends. CDR1 and CDR2 from the germline V gene are MNHNY and SVGAGI (reference sequence). Here the CDR3 reads CASREDFPQYF. The CDR3 DNA reads TGTGCCAGCAGGGAGGATTTCCCGCAGTATTTT.

This clonotype has more than one count but fewer than ten. CDR3 region: CASSLEPDSGNTIYF. The CDR3 nucleotides read TGCGCCAGCAGCTTGGAGCCGGACTCTGGAAACACCATATATTTT. This rearrangement joins TRBV5-1 to TRBJ1-3; unclear D gene. CDR3 length: 15 amino acids. Germline CDR1 SGHRS, CDR2 YFSETQ. V was trimmed by 0 bases and J by 0 bases, leaving 7 bases between them.

The chain has TRBV20-1 and TRBJ2-2, with 8 bases that match TRBD2. The CDR3 runs 14 residues. The ends lost 2 bases at V and 5 bases at J; junction bases unmatched: 4. Germline values: CDR1 DFQATT, CDR2 SNEGSKA (reference sequence). The DNA of the CDR3 is TGCAGTGCTAGATTGGGCGGGGGGACCGGGGAGCTGTTTTTT. It translates to CSARLGGGTGELFF.

This clonotype has a handful of counts. This rearrangement joins TRBV20-1 to TRBJ2-5, with D possibly being TRBD1 or TRBD2 (5 bases each). V dropped 6 bases and J dropped 1 base, with 18 bases sitting between them. CDR1 is DFQATT and CDR2 is SNEGSKA in the germline V gene (reference sequence). This CDR3 has 15 amino acids. This CDR3 reads CSADLVGEIQETQYF. In DNA, the CDR3 is TGCAGTGCCGACCTGGTGGGGGAGATCCAAGAGACCCAGTACTTC.

The J gene is TRBJ2-3, the V gene TRBV24-1, with D possibly TRBD2 on 6 matching bases. Trimming removed 12 bases at V and 3 bases at J, with 18 bases between. Per germline, CDR1 KGHDR and CDR2 SFDVKD. The CDR3 contains 14 residues. Here the CDR3 DNA reads TGTGCCGGCCTGAGGGGCGCGGGGACAGATACGCAGTATTTT. Protein sequence: CAGLRGAGTDTQYF.